Sequencing of this TCR beta chain was carried out in a study of PD-L1 blockade in urothelial cancer. The assay was immunoSEQ multiplex PCR, and TCRdb's table has in-frame clones only and misses some. This sample has under 90,000 clones; more than 85% occur once, and the top ten carry over 8.5%. V dropped 0 bases and J dropped 5 bases, with 11 bases sitting between them. The CDR3 sequence is 14 residues long. Germline assignment: CDR1 SGHRS and CDR2 YFSETQ. The chain carries TRBV5-1 and TRBJ2-5; D might be TRBD1 (7 bases). Sequenced here: PBMCs, sampled around atezolizumab (anti-PD-L1) treatment. This TCR was recovered from a man aged 55 to 70 with urothelial cancer. CDR3 region: CASSLEQGTETQYF. The CDR3 region has the DNA TGCGCCAGCAGCTTGGAACAGGGGACTGAGACCCAGTACTTC.